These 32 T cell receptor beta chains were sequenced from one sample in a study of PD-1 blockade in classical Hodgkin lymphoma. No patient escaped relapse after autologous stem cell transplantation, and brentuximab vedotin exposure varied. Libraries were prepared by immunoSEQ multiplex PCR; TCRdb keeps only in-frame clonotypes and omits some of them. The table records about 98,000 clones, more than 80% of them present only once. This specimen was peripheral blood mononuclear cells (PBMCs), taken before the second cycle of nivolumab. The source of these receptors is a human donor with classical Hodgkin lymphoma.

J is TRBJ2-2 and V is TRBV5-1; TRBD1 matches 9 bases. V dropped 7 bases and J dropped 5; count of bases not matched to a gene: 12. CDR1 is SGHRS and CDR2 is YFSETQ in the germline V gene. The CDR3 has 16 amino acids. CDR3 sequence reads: CASRPGTGFGTGELFF. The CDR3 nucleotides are TGCGCCAGCCGCCCGGGGACAGGGTTCGGTACCGGGGAGCTGTTTTTT.

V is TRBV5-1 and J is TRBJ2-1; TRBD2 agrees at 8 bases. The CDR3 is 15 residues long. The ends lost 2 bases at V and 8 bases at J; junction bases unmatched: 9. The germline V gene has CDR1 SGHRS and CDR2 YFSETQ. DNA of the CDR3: TGCGCCAGCAGCTTTGGAGCGGGAGATTTCGATGAGCAGTTCTTC. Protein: CASSFGAGDFDEQFF.

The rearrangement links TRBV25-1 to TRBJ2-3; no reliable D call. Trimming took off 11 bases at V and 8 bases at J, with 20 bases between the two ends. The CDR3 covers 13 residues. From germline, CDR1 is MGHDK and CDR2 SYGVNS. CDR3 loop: CASNRELRGTQYF. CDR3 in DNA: TGTGCCTCTAACAGAGAATTACGCGGTACGCAGTATTTT.

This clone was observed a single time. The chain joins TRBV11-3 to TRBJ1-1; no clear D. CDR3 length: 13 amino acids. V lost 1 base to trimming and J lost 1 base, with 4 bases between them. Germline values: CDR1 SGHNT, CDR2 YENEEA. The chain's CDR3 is CASSLAANTEAFF. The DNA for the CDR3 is TGTGCCAGCAGCTTAGCTGCGAACACTGAAGCTTTCTTT. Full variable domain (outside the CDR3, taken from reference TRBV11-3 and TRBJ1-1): EAGVVQSPRYKIIEKKQPVAFWCNPISGHNTLYWYLQNLGQGPELLIRYENEEAVDDSQLPKDRFSAERLKGVDSTLKIQPAELGDSAVYLCASSLAANTEAFFGQGTRLTVV.

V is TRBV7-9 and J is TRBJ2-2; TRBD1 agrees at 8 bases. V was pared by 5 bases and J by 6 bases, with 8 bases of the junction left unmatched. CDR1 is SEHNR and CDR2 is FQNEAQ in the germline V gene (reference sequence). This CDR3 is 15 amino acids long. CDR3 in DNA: TGTGCCAGCAGCACCGGACAGGGTATCGCCGGGGAGCTGTTTTTT. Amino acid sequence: CASSTGQGIAGELFF.

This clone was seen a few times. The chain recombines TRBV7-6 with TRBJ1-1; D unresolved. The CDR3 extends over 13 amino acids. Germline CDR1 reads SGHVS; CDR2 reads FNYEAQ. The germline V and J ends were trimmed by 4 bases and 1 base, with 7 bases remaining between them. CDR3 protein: CASSSPTNTEAFF. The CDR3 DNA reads TGTGCCAGCAGCTCCCCCACGAACACTGAAGCTTTCTTT.

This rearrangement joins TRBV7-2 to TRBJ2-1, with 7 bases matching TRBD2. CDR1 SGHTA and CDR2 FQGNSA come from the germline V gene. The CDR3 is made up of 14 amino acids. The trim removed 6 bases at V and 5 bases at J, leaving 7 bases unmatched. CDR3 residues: CASRIGGMDNEQFF. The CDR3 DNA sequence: TGTGCCAGCAGGATCGGGGGGATGGACAATGAGCAGTTCTTC.

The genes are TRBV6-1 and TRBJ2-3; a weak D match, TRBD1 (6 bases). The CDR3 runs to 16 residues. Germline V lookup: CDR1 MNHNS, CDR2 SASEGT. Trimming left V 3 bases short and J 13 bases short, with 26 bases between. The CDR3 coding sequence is TGTGCCAGCAGTGAGTTTAGGTGGGAAGGGACATCCGATAAGTATTTT. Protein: CASSEFRWEGTSDKYF.

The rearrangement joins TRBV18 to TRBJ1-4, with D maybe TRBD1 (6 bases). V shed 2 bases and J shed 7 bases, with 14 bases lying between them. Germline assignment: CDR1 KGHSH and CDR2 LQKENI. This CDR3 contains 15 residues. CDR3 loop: CASSPGSRGLEKLFF. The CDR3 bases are TGTGCCAGCTCACCAGGGAGCAGGGGCCTTGAAAAACTGTTTTTT.

For the CDR3, the DNA is TGTGCCATCGGTAACATCGACACTGAAGCTTTCTTT. Translation: CAIGNIDTEAFF. The rearrangement links TRBV10-3 to TRBJ1-1; the D is unclear. Germline-derived CDR1 and CDR2 are ENHRY and SYGVKD. V lost 8 bases and J lost 3, with 10 bases in between. The CDR3 loop spans 12 amino acids.

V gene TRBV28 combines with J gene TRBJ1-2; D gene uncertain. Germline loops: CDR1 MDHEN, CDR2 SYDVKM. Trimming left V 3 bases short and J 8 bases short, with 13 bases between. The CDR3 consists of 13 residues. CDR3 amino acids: CASSFSGPGGYTF. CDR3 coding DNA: TGTGCCAGCAGTTTTTCCGGACCTGGCGGCTACACCTTC.

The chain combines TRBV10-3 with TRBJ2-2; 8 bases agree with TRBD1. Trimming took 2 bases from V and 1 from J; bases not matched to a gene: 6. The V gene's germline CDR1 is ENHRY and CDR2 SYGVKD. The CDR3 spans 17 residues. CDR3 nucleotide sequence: TGTGCCATCAGTGAGGCCGCAGGGGGCAAGAACACCGGGGAGCTGTTTTTT. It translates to CAISEAAGGKNTGELFF.

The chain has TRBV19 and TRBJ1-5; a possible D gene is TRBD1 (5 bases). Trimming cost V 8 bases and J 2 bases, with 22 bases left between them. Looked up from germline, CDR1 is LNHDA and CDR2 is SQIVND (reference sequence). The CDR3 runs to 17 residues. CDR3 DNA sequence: TGTGCCAGTCGTCCCCTGGGGGTAGGAACTGGCAATCAGCCCCAGCATTTT. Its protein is CASRPLGVGTGNQPQHF.

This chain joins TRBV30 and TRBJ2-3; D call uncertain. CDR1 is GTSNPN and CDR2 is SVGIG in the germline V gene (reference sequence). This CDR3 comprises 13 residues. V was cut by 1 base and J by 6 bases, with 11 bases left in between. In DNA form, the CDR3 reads TGTGCCTGGAGTGCCCTAGAAGGGGATACGCAGTATTTT. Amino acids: CAWSALEGDTQYF.

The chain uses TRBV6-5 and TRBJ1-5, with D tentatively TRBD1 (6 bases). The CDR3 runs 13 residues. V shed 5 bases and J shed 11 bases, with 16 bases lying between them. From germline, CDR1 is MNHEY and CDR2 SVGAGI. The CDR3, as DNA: TGTGCCAGCAGTCAAGACAGGAGTGGGACCCAGCATTTT. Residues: CASSQDRSGTQHF.

The DNA for the CDR3 is TGTGCCAGCTCACCAGCGAGCAGTCTGGGGTACAATGAGCAGTTCTTC. Protein: CASSPASSLGYNEQFF. This chain links TRBV18 with TRBJ2-1; no firm D call. V was trimmed by 2 bases and J by 4 bases, leaving 15 bases between them. The CDR3 extends over 16 amino acids. In germline, CDR1 is KGHSH, CDR2 LQKENI.

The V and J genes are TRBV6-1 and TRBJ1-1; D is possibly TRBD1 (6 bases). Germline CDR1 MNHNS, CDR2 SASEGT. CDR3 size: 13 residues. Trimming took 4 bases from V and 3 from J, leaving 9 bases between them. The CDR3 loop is CASSGYRDTEAFF. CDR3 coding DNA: TGTGCCAGCAGTGGGTACAGGGACACTGAAGCTTTCTTT.

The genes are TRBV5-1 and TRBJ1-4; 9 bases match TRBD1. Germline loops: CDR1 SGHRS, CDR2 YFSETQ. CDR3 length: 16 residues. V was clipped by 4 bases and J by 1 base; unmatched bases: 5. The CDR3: CASSTRQGGTNEKLFF. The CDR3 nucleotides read TGCGCCAGCAGCACCCGACAGGGGGGAACTAATGAAAAACTGTTTTTT.

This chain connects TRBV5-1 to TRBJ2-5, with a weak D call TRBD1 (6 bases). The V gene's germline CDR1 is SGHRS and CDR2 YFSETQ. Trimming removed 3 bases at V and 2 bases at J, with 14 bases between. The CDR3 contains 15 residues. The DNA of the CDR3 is TGCGCCAGCAGCTACGGACAGCTAGGACAAGAGACCCAGTACTTC. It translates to CASSYGQLGQETQYF.

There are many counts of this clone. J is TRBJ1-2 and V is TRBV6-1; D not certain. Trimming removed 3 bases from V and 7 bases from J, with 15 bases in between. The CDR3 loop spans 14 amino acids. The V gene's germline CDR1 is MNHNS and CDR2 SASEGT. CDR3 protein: CASSDDLRVGGYTF. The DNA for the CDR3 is TGTGCCAGCAGTGATGACCTTAGGGTCGGTGGCTACACCTTC.

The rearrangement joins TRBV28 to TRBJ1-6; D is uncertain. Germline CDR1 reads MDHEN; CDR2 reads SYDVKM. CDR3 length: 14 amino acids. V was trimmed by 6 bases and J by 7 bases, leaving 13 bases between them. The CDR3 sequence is CASRPSGKNSPLHF. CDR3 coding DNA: TGTGCCAGCAGACCTAGCGGGAAGAATTCACCCCTCCACTTT.

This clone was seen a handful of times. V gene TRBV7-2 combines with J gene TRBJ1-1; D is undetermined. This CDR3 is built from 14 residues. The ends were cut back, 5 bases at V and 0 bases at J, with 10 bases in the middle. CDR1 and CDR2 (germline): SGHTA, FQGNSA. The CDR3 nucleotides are TGTGCCAGCAGCCCCCCGAGCCTGAACACTGAAGCTTTCTTT. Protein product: CASSPPSLNTEAFF.

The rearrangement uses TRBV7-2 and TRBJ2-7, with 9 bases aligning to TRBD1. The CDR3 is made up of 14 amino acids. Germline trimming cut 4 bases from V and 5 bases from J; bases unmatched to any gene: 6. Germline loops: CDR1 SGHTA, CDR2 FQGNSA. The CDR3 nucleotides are TGTGCCAGCAGCTCGCGGGACAGGGACAACGAGCAGTACTTC. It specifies CASSSRDRDNEQYF. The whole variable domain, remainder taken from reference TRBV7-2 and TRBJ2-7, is GAGVSQSPSNKVTEKGKDVELRCDPISGHTALYWYRQSLGQGLEFLIYFQGNSAPDKSGLPSDRFSAERTGGSVSTLTIQRTQQEDSAVYLCASSSRDRDNEQYFGPGTRLTVT.

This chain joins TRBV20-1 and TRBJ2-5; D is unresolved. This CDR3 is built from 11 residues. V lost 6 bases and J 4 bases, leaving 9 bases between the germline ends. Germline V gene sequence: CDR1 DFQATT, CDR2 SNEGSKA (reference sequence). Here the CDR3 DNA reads TGCAGTGCCCCGGAGCCAGAGACCCAGTACTTC. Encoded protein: CSAPEPETQYF.

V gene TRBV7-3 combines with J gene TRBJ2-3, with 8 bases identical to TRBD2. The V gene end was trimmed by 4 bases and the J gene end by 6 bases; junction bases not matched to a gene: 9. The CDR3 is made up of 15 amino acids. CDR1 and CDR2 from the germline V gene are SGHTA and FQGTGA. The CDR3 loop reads CASSWGLGESDTQYF. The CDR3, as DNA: TGTGCCAGCAGCTGGGGACTAGGGGAGTCCGATACGCAGTATTTT.

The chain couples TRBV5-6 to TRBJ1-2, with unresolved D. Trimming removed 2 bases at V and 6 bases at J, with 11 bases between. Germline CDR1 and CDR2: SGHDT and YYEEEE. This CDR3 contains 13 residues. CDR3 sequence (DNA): TGTGCCAGCAGCTTCCCTGCTTCGGATGGCTACACCTTC. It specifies CASSFPASDGYTF.

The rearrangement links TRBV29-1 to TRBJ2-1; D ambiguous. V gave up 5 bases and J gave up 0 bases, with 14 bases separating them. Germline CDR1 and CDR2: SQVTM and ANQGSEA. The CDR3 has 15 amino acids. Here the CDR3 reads CSVHSVSSSYNEQFF. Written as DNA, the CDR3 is TGCAGCGTTCATTCAGTGTCTAGCTCCTACAATGAGCAGTTCTTC.

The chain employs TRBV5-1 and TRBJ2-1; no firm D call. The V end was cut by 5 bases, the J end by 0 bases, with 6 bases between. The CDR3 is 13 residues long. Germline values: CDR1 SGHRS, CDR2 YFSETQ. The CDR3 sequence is CASRQSSYNEQFF. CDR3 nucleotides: TGCGCCAGCAGACAGAGCTCCTACAATGAGCAGTTCTTC.

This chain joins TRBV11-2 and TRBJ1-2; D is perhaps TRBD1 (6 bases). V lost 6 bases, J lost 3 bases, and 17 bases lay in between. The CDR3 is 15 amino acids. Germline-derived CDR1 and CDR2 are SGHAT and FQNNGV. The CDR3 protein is CASRQNTGSHYGYTF. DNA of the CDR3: TGTGCCAGCAGACAAAATACAGGGTCGCACTATGGCTACACCTTC.

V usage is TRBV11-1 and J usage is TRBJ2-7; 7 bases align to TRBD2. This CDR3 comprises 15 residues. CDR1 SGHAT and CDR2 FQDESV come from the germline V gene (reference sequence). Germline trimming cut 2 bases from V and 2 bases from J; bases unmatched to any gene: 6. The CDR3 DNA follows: TGTGCCAGCAGCTTAACGCTAGCGGAGGCCTACGAGCAGTACTTC. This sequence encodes CASSLTLAEAYEQYF.

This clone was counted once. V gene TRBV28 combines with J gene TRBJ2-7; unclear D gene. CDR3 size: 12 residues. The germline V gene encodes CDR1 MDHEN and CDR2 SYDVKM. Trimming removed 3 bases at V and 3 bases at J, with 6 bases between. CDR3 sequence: CASSLVIYEQYF. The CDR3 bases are TGTGCCAGCAGTTTGGTCATCTACGAGCAGTACTTC.

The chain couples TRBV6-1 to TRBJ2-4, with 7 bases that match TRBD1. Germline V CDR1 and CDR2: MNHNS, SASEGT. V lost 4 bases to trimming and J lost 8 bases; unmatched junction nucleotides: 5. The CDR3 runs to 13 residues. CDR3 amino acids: CASSGQGVDIQYF. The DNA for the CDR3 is TGTGCCAGCAGTGGACAGGGTGTGGACATTCAGTACTTC.